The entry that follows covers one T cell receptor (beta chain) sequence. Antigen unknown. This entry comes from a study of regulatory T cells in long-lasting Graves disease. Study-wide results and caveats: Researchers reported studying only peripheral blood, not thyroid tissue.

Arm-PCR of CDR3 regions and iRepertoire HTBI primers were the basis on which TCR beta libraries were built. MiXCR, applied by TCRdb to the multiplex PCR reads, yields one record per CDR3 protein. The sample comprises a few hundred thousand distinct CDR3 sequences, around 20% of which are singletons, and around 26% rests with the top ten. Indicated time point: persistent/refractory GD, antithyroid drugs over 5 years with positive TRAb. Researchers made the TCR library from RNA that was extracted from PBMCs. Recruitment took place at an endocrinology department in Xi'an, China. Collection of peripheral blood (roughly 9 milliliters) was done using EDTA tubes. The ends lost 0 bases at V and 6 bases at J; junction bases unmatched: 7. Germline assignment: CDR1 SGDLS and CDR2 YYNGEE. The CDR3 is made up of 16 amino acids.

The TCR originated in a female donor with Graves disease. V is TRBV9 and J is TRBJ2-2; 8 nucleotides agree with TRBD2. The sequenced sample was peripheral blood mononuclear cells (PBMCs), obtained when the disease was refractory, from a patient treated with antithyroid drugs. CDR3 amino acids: CASSVVSGGVAGELFF. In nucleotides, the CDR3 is TGTGCCAGCAGCGTAGTAAGCGGGGGAGTTGCCGGGGAGCTGTTTTTT.